The rows below give T cell receptor beta chains drawn from one sample of a study of blood T cell repertoires in COVID-19. The data were produced by immunoSEQ multiplex PCR, yet TCRdb's version contains in-frame clones alone and is incomplete. The sample lists 200,000 to 300,000 clones; about 91% were seen once. Input material: PBMCs or T cells enriched from blood (not recorded which). These receptor sequences come from a woman aged 40 to 50 with acute COVID-19. Each CDR3 is given with its conserved first and last residue. D genes are given only for firm matches. Some rows mark clone size as missing; the rest say once, few, many or name a class of expanded clone.

v_gene	abundance	j_gene	d_gene	len	CDR3nt	CDR3aa
TRBV24-1	NA	TRBJ2-1	TRBD2	15	TGTGCCACCAGCCCAATAGCGGGAGGCTACAATGAGCAGTTCTTC	CATSPIAGGYNEQFF
TRBV5-1	NA	TRBJ2-1	TRBD2	15	TGCGCCAGCAGACCTACTAGCGGCGCCTACAATGAGCAGTTCTTC	CASRPTSGAYNEQFF
TRBV27	NA	TRBJ2-5	NA	12	TGTGCCAGCAGTTTAGATCGAAGGGGTGATTACTTC	CASSLDRRGDYF
TRBV7-8	NA	TRBJ2-1	NA	11	TGTGCCAGCAGCCTGAGGAATGAGCAGTTCTTC	CASSLRNEQFF
TRBV7-8	many	TRBJ2-7	TRBD2	15	TGTGCCAGCAGCTCTCTAGCGGTGAGCTCCTACGAGCAGTACTTC	CASSSLAVSSYEQYF
TRBV11-3	NA	TRBJ2-2	NA	16	TGTGCCAGCAGCTTCGAGACAGGTGTGGGCACCGGGGAGCTGTTTTTT	CASSFETGVGTGELFF
TRBV30	NA	TRBJ1-4	TRBD1	14	TGTGCCTGGAGTGCCCTGGACAGGGGGGAAAAACTGTTTTTT	CAWSALDRGEKLFF
TRBV28	NA	TRBJ1-6	NA	15	TGTGCCAGCGGCAAAAACAGGGCCCTTGGCGGTCCCCTCCACTTT	CASGKNRALGGPLHF
TRBV14	NA	TRBJ2-5	NA	13	TGTGCCAGCAGCCAACAGATACAAGAGACCCAGTACTTC	CASSQQIQETQYF
TRBV4-1	NA	TRBJ1-5	TRBD1	16	TGCGCCAGCAGCCAACTTACAGGGGGCGGCAATCAGCCCCAGCATTTT	CASSQLTGGGNQPQHF
TRBV5-1	NA	TRBJ2-7	NA	14	TGCGCCAGCAGCTTCCGACAGAGCTCCTACGAGCAGTACTTC	CASSFRQSSYEQYF
TRBV27	NA	TRBJ1-1	NA	15	TGTGCCAGCAGTTTATTGGCGGTATTGAACACTGAAGCTTTCTTT	CASSLLAVLNTEAFF
TRBV9	NA	TRBJ2-1	TRBD2	15	TGTGCCAGCAGCGTAGCGACCGGGACTAGTTACGAGCAGTTCTTC	CASSVATGTSYEQFF
TRBV4-1	NA	TRBJ2-7	TRBD2	18	TGCGCCAGCAGCCAAGGGCCCCTCAGCGGGAGTCTGTCCTACGAGCAGTACTTC	CASSQGPLSGSLSYEQYF
TRBV2	NA	TRBJ2-1	TRBD2	19	TGTGCCATCATCCCGAGACTAGCGGGAGTATCAAGCTCCTACAATGAGCAGTTCTTC	CAIIPRLAGVSSSYNEQFF
TRBV5-6	NA	TRBJ2-7	TRBD2	15	TGTGCCAGCAGCCACCCCGGAGGGACTAGCGGGACAAGGTACTTC	CASSHPGGTSGTRYF
TRBV2	NA	TRBJ1-4	NA	14	TGTGCCAGCACTTACAGTTCAACTAATGAAAAACTGTTTTTT	CASTYSSTNEKLFF
TRBV3-1/TRBV3-2	NA	TRBJ1-2	TRBD1	17	TGTGCCAGCAGCCCCCTAGGCGGACAGGGGATAGTCTATGGCTACACCTTC	CASSPLGGQGIVYGYTF
TRBV3-1/TRBV3-2	few	TRBJ1-2	TRBD1	15	TGTGCCAGCAGCCAAGTAGGGACAGCTAACTATGGCTACACCTTC	CASSQVGTANYGYTF
TRBV7-2	NA	TRBJ2-1	NA	14	TGTGCCAGCAGCTTAGCGTTGGGAGTATCGGAGCAGTTCTTC	CASSLALGVSEQFF
TRBV7-2	few	TRBJ1-5	TRBD1	15	TGTGCCAGCAGCTCGGACAGGGCCTACCATCAGCCCCAGCATTTT	CASSSDRAYHQPQHF
TRBV2	NA	TRBJ2-5	NA	13	TGTGCAACTACACAGACACGGAGGGAGACCCAGTACTTC	CATTQTRRETQYF
TRBV7-9	NA	TRBJ2-3	TRBD2	17	TGTGCCAGCAGCTTAGCGTGGACTAGCGGGAGTCCAGATACGCAGTATTTT	CASSLAWTSGSPDTQYF
TRBV19	once	TRBJ1-4	NA	14	TGTGCCAGTAGCAAGGGACTTACTAATGAAAAACTGTTTTTT	CASSKGLTNEKLFF
TRBV30	NA	TRBJ2-5	TRBD2	14	TGTGCCTGGAGTATCGGGGGGAGCCAAGAGACCCAGTACTTC	CAWSIGGSQETQYF
TRBV7-9	few	TRBJ1-1	NA	14	TGTGCCAGCAGCAACAGGGAAAAGAACACTGAAGCTTTCTTT	CASSNREKNTEAFF
TRBV18	NA	TRBJ1-2	NA	14	TGTGCCAGCTCACCACAGGGGGCTAACTATGGCTACACCTTC	CASSPQGANYGYTF
TRBV24-1	NA	TRBJ2-1	TRBD1	16	TGTGCCACCAGTGACGCTCAAGGACAGGACTACAATGAGCAGTTCTTC	CATSDAQGQDYNEQFF
TRBV7-3	once	TRBJ1-1	TRBD1	13	TGTGCCAGCAGCCTCACAGGGGGCACTGAAGCTTTCTTT	CASSLTGGTEAFF